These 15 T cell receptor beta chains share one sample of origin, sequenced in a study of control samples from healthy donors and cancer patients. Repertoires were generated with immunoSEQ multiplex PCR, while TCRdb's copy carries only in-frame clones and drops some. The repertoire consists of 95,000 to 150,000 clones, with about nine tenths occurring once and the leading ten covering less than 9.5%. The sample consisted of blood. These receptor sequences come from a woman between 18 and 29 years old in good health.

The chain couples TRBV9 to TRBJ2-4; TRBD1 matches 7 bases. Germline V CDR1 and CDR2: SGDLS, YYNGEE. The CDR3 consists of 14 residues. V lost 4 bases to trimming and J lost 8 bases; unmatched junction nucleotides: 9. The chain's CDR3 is CASSPDRVDDIQYF. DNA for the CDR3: TGTGCCAGCAGCCCCGACAGGGTGGACGACATTCAGTACTTC.

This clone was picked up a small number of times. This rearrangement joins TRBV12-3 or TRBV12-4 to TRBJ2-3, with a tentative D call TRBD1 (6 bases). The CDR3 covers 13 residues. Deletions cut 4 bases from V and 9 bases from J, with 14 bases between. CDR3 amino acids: CASSSSSTGTQYF. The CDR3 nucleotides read TGTGCCAGCAGTTCGTCGTCAACAGGGACGCAGTATTTT.

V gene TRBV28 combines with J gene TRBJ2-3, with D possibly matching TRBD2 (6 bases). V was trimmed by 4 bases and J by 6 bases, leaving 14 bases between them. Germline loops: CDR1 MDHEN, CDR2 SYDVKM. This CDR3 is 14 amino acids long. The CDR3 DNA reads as TGTGCCAGCAGTTCGCCGACTAGTCCCGATACGCAGTATTTT. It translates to CASSSPTSPDTQYF.

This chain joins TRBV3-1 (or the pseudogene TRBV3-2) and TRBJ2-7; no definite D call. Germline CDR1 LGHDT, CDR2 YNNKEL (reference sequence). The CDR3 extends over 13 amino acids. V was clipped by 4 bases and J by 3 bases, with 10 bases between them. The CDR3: CASSPTANYEQYF. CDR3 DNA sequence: TGTGCCAGCAGCCCCACGGCTAACTACGAGCAGTACTTC.

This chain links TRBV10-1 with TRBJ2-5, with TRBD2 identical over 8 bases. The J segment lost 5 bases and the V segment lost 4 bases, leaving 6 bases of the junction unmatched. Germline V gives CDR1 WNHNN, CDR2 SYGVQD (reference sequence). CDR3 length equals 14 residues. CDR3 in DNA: TGCGCCAGCAGTGGACTAGCGACGGCGGAGACCCAGTACTTC. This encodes CASSGLATAETQYF.

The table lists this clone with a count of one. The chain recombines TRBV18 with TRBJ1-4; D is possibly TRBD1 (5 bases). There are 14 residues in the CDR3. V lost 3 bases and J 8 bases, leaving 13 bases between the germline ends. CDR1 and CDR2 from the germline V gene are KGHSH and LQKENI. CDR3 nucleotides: TGTGCCAGCTCACCGAGTCAGGGTAAAGAAAAACTGTTTTTT. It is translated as CASSPSQGKEKLFF.

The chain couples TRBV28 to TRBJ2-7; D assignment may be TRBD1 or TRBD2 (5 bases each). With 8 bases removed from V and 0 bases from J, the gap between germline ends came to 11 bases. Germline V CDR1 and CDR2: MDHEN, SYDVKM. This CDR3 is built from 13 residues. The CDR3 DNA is TGTGCCAGCGTGGGACCGTTCTCCTACGAGCAGTACTTC. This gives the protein CASVGPFSYEQYF.

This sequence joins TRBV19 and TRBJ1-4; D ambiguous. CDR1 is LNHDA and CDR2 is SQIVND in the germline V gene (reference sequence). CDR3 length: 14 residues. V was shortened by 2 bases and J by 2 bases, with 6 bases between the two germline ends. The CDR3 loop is CASSITVTNEKLFF. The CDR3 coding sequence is TGTGCCAGTAGTATAACGGTTACTAATGAAAAACTGTTTTTT.

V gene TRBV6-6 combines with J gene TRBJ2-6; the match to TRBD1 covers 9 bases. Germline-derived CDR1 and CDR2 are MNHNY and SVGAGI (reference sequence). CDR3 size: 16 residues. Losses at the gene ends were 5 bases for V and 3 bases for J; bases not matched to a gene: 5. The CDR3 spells CASSRQGVNGANVLTF. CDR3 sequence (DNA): TGTGCCAGCAGTCGACAGGGGGTCAATGGGGCCAACGTCCTGACTTTC.

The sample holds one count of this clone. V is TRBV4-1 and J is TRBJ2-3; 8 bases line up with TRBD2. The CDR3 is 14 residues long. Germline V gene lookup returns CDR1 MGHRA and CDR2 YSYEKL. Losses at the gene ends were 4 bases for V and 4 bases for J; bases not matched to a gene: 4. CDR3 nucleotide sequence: TGCGCCAGCAGCCGGGGACTAGTCGCAGATACGCAGTATTTT. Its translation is CASSRGLVADTQYF.

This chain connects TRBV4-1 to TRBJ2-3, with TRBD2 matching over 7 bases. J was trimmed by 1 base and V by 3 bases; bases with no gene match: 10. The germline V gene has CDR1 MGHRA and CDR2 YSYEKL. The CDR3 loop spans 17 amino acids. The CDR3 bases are TGCGCCAGCAGCCAGATAGGGCGGGAGAGGGGCACAGATACGCAGTATTTT. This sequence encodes CASSQIGRERGTDTQYF.

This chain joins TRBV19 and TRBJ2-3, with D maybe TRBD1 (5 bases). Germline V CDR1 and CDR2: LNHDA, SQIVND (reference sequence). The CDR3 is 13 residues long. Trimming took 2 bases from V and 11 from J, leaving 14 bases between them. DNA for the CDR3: TGTGCCAGTAGTATATTTTTTCAGGGTGAGCAGTATTTT. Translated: CASSIFFQGEQYF.

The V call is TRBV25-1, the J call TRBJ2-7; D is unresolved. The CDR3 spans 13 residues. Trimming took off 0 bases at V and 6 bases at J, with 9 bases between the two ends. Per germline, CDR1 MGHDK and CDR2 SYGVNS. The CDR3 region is CASSEYRTREQYF. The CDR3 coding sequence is TGTGCCAGCAGTGAATATCGAACTCGCGAGCAGTACTTC.

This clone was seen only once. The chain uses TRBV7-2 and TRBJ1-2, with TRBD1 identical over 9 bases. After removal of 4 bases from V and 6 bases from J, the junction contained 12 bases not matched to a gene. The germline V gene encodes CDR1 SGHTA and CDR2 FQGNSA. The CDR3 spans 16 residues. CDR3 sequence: CASSSGQGVSLHGYTF. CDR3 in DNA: TGTGCCAGCAGCTCGGGACAGGGTGTTAGTCTTCATGGCTACACCTTC.

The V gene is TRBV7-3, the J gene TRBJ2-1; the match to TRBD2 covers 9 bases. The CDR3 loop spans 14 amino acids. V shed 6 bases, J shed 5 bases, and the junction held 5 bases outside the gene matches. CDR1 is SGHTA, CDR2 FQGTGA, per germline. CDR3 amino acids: CASRSSGANNEQFF. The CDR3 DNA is TGTGCCAGCAGGTCTAGCGGGGCCAACAATGAGCAGTTCTTC.